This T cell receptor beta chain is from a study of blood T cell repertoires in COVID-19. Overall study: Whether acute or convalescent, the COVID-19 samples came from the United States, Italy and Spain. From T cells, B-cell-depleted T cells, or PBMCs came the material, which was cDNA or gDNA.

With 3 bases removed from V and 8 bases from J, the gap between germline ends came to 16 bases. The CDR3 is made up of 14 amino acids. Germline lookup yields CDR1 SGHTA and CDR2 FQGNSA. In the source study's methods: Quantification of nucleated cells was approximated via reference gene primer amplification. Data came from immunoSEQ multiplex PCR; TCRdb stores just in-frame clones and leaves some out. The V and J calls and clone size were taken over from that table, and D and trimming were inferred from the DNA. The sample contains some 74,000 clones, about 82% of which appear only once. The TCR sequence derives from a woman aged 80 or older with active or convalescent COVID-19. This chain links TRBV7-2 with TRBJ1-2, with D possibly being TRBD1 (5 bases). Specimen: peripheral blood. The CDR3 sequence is CASSLDTAVGGYTF. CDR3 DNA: TGTGCCAGCAGCTTGGACACGGCCGTGGGGGGCTACACCTTC.